This T cell receptor beta chain is drawn from a study of blood T cells in healthy people across ages. Whole-study findings and limits: Not knowing donor CMV status may have confounded expanded clonotype changes. TCR beta diversity tracked closely with naive T cell percentage.

The CDR3 spans 15 residues. V was clipped by 0 bases and J by 4 bases, with 12 bases between them. CDR1 is LGHNA, CDR2 YSLEER, per germline. For the second PCR, which ran for 7 to 11 cycles, a sample-barcoded 5' primer and a J-beta primer mix were used. Each cDNA molecule, via a template-switch adaptor with 12 random nucleotides, was tagged. TCRdb re-called the 5' RACE reads through MiXCR, storing one row per CDR3 protein. The table lists under 2,000,000 distinct CDR3 sequences, around half of them singletons. Sample donors were healthy Caucasian individuals that came from Russia, aged roughly 6 to 100. Concerning this clonotype: Its specificity is not known.

This chain joins TRBV4-3 and TRBJ1-1, with D perhaps matching TRBD1 (5 bases). The specimen sequenced was blood. The receptor's source is a woman aged 35 to 49 in good health. The CDR3 sequence: CASSQEARGGTEAFF. DNA of the CDR3: TGCGCCAGCAGCCAAGAGGCACGGGGCGGCACTGAAGCTTTCTTT.